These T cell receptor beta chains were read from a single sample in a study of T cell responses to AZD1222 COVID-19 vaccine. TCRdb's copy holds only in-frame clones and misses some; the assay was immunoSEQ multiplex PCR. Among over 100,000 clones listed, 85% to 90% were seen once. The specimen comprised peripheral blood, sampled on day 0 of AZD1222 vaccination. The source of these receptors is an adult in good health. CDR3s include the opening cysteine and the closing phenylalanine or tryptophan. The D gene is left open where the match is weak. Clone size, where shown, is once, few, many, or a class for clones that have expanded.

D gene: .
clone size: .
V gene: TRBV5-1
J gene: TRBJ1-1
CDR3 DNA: TGCGCCAGTCGCGGGTCTGGGACGGCGAACACTGAAGCTTTCTTT
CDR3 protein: CASRGSGTANTEAFF

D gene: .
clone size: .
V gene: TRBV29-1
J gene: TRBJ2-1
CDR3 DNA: TGCAGCGTTAGGACAGTCACCTCCTACAATGAGCAGTTCTTC
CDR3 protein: CSVRTVTSYNEQFF

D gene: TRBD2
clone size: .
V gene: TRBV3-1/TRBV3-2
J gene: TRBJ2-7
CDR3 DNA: TGTGCCACCACGCGGGGACTAGCGGTAGACGAGCAGTACTTC
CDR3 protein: CATTRGLAVDEQYF

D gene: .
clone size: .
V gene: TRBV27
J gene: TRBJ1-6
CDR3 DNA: TGTGCCAGCAGTCCCGCGAGGGAGTGGAATAATTCACCCCTCCACTTT
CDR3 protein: CASSPAREWNNSPLHF

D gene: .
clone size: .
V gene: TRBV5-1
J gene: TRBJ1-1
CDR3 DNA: TGCGCCAGCAGCTTGTTAGACAGTAGCACTGAAGCTTTCTTT
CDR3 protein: CASSLLDSSTEAFF

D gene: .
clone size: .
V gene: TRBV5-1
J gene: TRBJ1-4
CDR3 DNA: TGCGCCAGCAGCTTGGCCACGGCAGAAGATAATGAAAAACTGTTTTTT
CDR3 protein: CASSLATAEDNEKLFF

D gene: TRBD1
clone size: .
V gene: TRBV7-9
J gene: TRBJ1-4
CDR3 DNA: TGTGCCAGCAGCCCATGGACAGGGATGACTGAAAAACTGTTTTTT
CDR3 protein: CASSPWTGMTEKLFF

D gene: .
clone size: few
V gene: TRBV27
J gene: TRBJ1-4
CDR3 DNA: TGTGCCAGCAGCGATAAATGGGGAAGTGGGACAACTAATGAAAAACTGTTTTTT
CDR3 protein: CASSDKWGSGTTNEKLFF

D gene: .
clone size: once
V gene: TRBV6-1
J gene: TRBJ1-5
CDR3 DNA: TGTGCCAGCAGTGAAGGAAGGGGCGCTCAGCCCCAGCATTTT
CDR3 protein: CASSEGRGAQPQHF

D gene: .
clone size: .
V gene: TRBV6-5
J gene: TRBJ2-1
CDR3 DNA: TGTGCCAGCAGTCTACAGGGAGAGCAGTTCTTC
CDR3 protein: CASSLQGEQFF

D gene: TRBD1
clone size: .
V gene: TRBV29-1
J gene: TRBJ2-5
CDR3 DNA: TGCAGCGCGGGACAGGGGGTGAGGGAGACCCAGTACTTC
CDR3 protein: CSAGQGVRETQYF

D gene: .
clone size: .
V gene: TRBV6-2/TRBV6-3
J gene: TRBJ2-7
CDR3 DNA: TGTGCCAGCAACCCGGGGGCCTACGAGCAGTACTTC
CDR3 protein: CASNPGAYEQYF

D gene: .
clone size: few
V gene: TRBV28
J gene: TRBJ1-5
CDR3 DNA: TGTGCCAGCCCCCTTGCCCCAAAAGCGGGGGTCCATCAGCCCCAGCATTTT
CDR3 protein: CASPLAPKAGVHQPQHF

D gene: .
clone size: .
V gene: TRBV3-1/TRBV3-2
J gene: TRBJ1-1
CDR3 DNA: TGTGCCAGCAGCCAAGAGGAGAACACTGAAGCTTTCTTT
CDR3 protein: CASSQEENTEAFF

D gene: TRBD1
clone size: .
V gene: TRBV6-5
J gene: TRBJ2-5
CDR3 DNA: TGTGCCAGCAGAGGACAGGGGCAAGAGACCCAGTACTTC
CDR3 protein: CASRGQGQETQYF

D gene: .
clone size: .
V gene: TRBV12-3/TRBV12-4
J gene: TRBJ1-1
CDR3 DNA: TGTGCCAGCACCTGGGGGGACACTGAAGCTTTCTTT
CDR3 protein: CASTWGDTEAFF

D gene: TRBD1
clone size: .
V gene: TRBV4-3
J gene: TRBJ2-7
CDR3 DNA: TGCGCCAGCAGCCAAGCCCAGGGGGCCTCCTACGAGCAGTACTTC
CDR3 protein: CASSQAQGASYEQYF

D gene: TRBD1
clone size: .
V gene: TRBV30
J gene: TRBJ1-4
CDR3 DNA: TGTGCCTGGAGTTCCTTCCGGGACAGGTTAGGGACTAATGAAAAACTGTTTTTT
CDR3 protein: CAWSSFRDRLGTNEKLFF

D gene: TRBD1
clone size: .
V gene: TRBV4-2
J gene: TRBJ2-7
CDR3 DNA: TGTGCCAGCAGCCAAGGTCAGGACAGGATAGACGAGCAGTACTTC
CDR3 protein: CASSQGQDRIDEQYF

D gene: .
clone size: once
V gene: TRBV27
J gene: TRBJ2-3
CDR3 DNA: TGTGCCAGCAGTTTATGGGGCACAGATACGCAGTATTTT
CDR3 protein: CASSLWGTDTQYF

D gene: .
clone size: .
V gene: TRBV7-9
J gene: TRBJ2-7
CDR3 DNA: TGTGCCAGCAGTTTTCGAGTTCAGGGTGAGCAGTACTTC
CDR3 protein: CASSFRVQGEQYF

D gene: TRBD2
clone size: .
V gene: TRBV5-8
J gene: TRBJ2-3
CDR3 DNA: TGTGCCAGCGCCCTCGGTCTAGCGGACACAGATACGCAGTATTTT
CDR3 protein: CASALGLADTDTQYF

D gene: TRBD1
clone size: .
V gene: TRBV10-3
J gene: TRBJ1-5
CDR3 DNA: TGTGCCAGTGGACAGGGGGCAAATAGCAATCAGCCCCAGCATTTT
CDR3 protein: CASGQGANSNQPQHF

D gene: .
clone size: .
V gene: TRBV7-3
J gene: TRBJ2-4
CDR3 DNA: TGTGCCAGCAGCTTAGTGGGGGCAGGCGGCATTCAGTACTTC
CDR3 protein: CASSLVGAGGIQYF

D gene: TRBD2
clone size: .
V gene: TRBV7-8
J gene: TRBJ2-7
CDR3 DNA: TGTGCCAGCAGCTTAACGGGGGGGAAAAGCTCCTACGAGCAGTACTTC
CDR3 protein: CASSLTGGKSSYEQYF

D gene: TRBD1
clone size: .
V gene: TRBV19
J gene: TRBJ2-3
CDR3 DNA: TGTGCCAGTAGTGCTCGGGACAGGGCCACAGATACGCAGTATTTT
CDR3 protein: CASSARDRATDTQYF

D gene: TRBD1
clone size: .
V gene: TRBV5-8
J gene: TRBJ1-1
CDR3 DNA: TGTGCCAGCAGCGGCGACAGGGCTGAAGCTTTCTTT
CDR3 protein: CASSGDRAEAFF

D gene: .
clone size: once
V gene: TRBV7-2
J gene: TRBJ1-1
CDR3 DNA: TGTGCCAGCAGCTTACTCTGGGGGGTGAACACTGAAGCTTTCTTT
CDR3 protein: CASSLLWGVNTEAFF

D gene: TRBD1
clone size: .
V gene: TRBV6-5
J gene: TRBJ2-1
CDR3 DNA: TGTGCCAGCAGTCGGGACAGGCCCTCCTACAATGAGCAGTTCTTC
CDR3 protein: CASSRDRPSYNEQFF